The 13 T cell receptor beta chains listed next were all sequenced from one sample in a study of shared clonotypes between healthy human individuals. The naive CD8 fraction comprised CD45RO-negative cells positively selected for CCR7 and excluded terminally differentiated effector memory CD45RA+ cells. The method was immunoSEQ multiplex PCR; TCRdb's version includes in-frame clones alone and lacks a portion of them. The sample includes millions of clones, about 95% of them seen just once. The sequenced material came from naive CD8+ T cells sorted from blood. Receptors were obtained from a man between 18 and 35 years old in good health.

Concerning this clone: This sample also contains other DNA sequences that code for the same CDR3. V gene TRBV27 combines with J gene TRBJ2-7; either TRBD1 or TRBD2 may fit D (5 bases each). The CDR3 loop spans 14 amino acids. Trimming removed 5 bases at V and 2 bases at J, with 13 bases between. The germline V gene encodes CDR1 MNHEY and CDR2 SMNVEV (reference sequence). CDR3 protein: CASSPGTTAYEQYF. The CDR3 nucleotides are TGTGCCAGCAGTCCTGGGACGACCGCCTACGAGCAGTACTTC.

Comment on this clone: Other nucleotide sequences in the sample specify the same CDR3. The chain uses TRBV2 and TRBJ2-3; D remains ambiguous. This CDR3 comprises 13 residues. V was shortened by 7 bases and J by 1 base, with 9 bases between the two germline ends. The germline gives CDR1 SNHLY, CDR2 FYNNEI. CDR3 sequence: CASTGVGTDTQYF. The CDR3 nucleotides read TGTGCCAGCACCGGAGTGGGCACAGATACGCAGTATTTT. The full variable domain, rest sourced from reference TRBV2 and TRBJ2-3, is EPEVTQTPSHQVTQMGQEVILRCVPISNHLYFYWYRQILGQKVEFLVSFYNNEISEKSEIFDDQFSVERPDGSNFTLKIRSTKLEDSAMYFCASTGVGTDTQYFGPGTRLTVL.

The chain is built from TRBV2 and TRBJ2-7; either TRBD1 or TRBD2 may supply D (5 bases each). Looked up from germline, CDR1 is SNHLY and CDR2 is FYNNEI. The length of the CDR3 is 12 residues. Trimming took off 8 bases at V and 7 bases at J, with 15 bases between the two ends. CDR3 residues: CASLQGSGEQYF. CDR3 coding DNA: TGTGCCAGCCTGCAGGGTTCGGGGGAGCAGTACTTC.

For this clone: This CDR3 is also generated by other DNA sequences in the sample. The chain carries TRBV4-1 and TRBJ2-7, with 9 bases aligning to TRBD1. Looked up from germline, CDR1 is MGHRA and CDR2 is YSYEKL. The CDR3 spans 15 residues. V lost 2 bases and J lost 0; bases outside the gene matches: 2. The CDR3 coding sequence is TGCGCCAGCAGCCAAAAACAGGGGGCCTCCTACGAGCAGTACTTC. Residues: CASSQKQGASYEQYF.

V gene TRBV7-9 combines with J gene TRBJ2-1; perhaps TRBD1 as D (5 bases). V lost 5 bases and J 8 bases, leaving 13 bases between the germline ends. There are 13 residues in the CDR3. Germline loops: CDR1 SEHNR, CDR2 FQNEAQ (reference sequence). The CDR3 bases are TGTGCCAGCAGCCAGTCTCAGGGTTATGAGCAGTTCTTC. Translating gives CASSQSQGYEQFF.

The chain combines TRBV7-2 with TRBJ1-2, with TRBD1 matching over 7 bases. The CDR3 consists of 14 residues. The V and J ends lost 5 bases and 2 bases, in that order; junction bases with no gene match: 5. CDR1 and CDR2 from the germline V gene are SGHTA and FQGNSA. CDR3 nucleotide sequence: TGTGCCAGCAGCCAAGACAGGGCCAACTATGGCTACACCTTC. Protein sequence: CASSQDRANYGYTF.

The chain has TRBV11-2 and TRBJ2-3; 7 bases are shared with TRBD2. This CDR3 comprises 15 residues. Germline V CDR1 and CDR2: SGHAT, FQNNGV. V was pared by 3 bases and J by 3 bases, with 6 bases of the junction left unmatched. The CDR3 sequence is CASSFEAGRTDTQYF. The CDR3 coding sequence is TGTGCCAGCAGCTTCGAAGCGGGGAGGACAGATACGCAGTATTTT. The variable domain in full, completed from reference TRBV11-2 and TRBJ2-3, reads EAGVAQSPRYKIIEKRQSVAFWCNPISGHATLYWYQQILGQGPKLLIQFQNNGVVDDSQLPKDRFSAERLKGVDSTLKIQPAKLEDSAVYLCASSFEAGRTDTQYFGPGTRLTVL.

A single count supports this clone. This chain connects TRBV9 to TRBJ2-7; tentative D call: TRBD2 (5 bases). Germline V lookup: CDR1 SGDLS, CDR2 YYNGEE. Trimming removed 0 bases at V and 2 bases at J, with 9 bases between. The CDR3 runs 14 residues. The DNA of the CDR3 is TGTGCCAGCAGCGTAGTGGGAGATCCCTACGAGCAGTACTTC. Its translation: CASSVVGDPYEQYF. Full variable domain (missing parts from reference TRBV9 and TRBJ2-7): DSGVTQTPKHLITATGQRVTLRCSPRSGDLSVYWYQQSLDQGLQFLIQYYNGEERAKGNILERFSAQQFPDLHSELNLSSLELGDSALYFCASSVVGDPYEQYFGPGTRLTVT.

The chain has TRBV28 and TRBJ2-2; 13 bases agree with TRBD2. V was clipped by 4 bases and J by 4 bases; unmatched bases: 6. This CDR3 is built from 17 residues. The germline gives CDR1 MDHEN, CDR2 SYDVKM. The CDR3 nucleotides are TGTGCCAGCAGTTCCCGACTAGCGGGGGGTCCCACCGGGGAGCTGTTTTTT. Translating it yields CASSSRLAGGPTGELFF.

V gene TRBV4-3 combines with J gene TRBJ2-1; 12 bases fit TRBD2. Germline loops: CDR1 LGHNA, CDR2 YSLEER. CDR3 length: 15 residues. V lost 4 bases, J lost 8 bases, and 6 bases stayed unmatched. The CDR3 here is CASSPGLAGRDEQFF. CDR3 coding DNA: TGCGCCAGCAGCCCAGGACTAGCGGGAAGGGATGAGCAGTTCTTC.

The chain links TRBV5-6 to TRBJ1-2; perhaps TRBD1 as D (5 bases). The CDR3 loop spans 13 amino acids. Per the germline V gene, CDR1 is SGHDT and CDR2 is YYEEEE. The germline V and J ends were trimmed by 3 bases and 7 bases, with 13 bases remaining between them. CDR3 in DNA: TGTGCCAGCAGCTCGTCAGGGTCGGGTGGCTACACCTTC. Translated, it gives CASSSSGSGGYTF.

V is TRBV10-1 and J is TRBJ2-7; TRBD1 matches at 12 bases. Germline CDR1 WNHNN, CDR2 SYGVQD (reference sequence). Germline trimming cut 6 bases from V and 7 bases from J; bases unmatched to any gene: 7. The CDR3 runs to 14 residues. DNA for the CDR3: TGCGCCAGCAGCCTCGGGACAGGGGGCGATGAGCAGTACTTC. It codes for CASSLGTGGDEQYF.

V usage is TRBV29-1 and J usage is TRBJ1-1; D gene unclear. Per germline, CDR1 SQVTM and CDR2 ANQGSEA. The CDR3 spans 13 residues. V shed 2 bases and J shed 1 base, with 8 bases lying between them. The CDR3 DNA follows: TGCAGCGTTGAACTTGACGGGAACACTGAAGCTTTCTTT. It translates to CSVELDGNTEAFF. Together with reference TRBV29-1 and TRBJ1-1, the CDR3 gives the full variable domain: SAVISQKPSRDICQRGTSLTIQCQVDSQVTMMFWYRQQPGQSLTLIATANQGSEATYESGFVIDKFPISRPNLTFSTLTVSNMSPEDSSIYLCSVELDGNTEAFFGQGTRLTVV.